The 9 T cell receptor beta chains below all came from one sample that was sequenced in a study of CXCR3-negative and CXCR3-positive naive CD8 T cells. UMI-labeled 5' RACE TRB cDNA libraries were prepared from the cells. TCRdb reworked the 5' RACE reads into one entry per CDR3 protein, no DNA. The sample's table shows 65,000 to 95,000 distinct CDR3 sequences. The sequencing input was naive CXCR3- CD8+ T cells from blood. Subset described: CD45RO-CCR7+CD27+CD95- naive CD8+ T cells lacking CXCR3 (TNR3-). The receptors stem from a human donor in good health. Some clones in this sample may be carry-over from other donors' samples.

CDR3 protein: CSVAGPENTEAFF. The chain recombines TRBV29-1 with TRBJ1-1. CDR3 length: 13 residues. Germline V CDR1 and CDR2: SQVTM, ANQGSEA.

The CDR3 here is CASSELTGGAGANVLTF. The J gene is TRBJ2-6, the V gene TRBV7-8; without DNA, the TCRdb call of TRBD1 cannot be checked. Germline V gene lookup returns CDR1 SGHVS and CDR2 FQNEAQ. This CDR3 contains 17 residues.

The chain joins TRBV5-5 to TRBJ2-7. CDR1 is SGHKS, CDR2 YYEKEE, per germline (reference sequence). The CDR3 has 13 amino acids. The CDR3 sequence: CASSFGSTYEQYF.

The CDR3 here is CASSDEYTGELFF. The chain is built from TRBV25-1 and TRBJ2-2. Germline V gene lookup returns CDR1 MGHDK and CDR2 SYGVNS. The CDR3 is 13 residues long.

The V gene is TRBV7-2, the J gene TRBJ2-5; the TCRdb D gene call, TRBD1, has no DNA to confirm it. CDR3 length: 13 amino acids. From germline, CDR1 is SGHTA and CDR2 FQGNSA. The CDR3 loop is CASTQRGQETQYF.

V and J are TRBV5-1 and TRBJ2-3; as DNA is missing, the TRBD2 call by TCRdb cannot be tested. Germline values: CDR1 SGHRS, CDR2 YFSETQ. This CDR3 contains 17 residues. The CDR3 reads CASSGGLAGAYTDTQYF.

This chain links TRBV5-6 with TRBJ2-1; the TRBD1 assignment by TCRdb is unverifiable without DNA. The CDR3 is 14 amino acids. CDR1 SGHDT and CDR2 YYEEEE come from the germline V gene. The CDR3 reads CASSVRDRYNEQFF.

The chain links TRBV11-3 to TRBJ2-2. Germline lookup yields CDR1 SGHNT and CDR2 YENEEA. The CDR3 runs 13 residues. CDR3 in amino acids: CASSLDVTGELFF. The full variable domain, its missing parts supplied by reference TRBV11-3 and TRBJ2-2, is EAGVVQSPRYKIIEKKQPVAFWCNPISGHNTLYWYLQNLGQGPELLIRYENEEAVDDSQLPKDRFSAERLKGVDSTLKIQPAELGDSAVYLCASSLDVTGELFFGEGSRLTVL.

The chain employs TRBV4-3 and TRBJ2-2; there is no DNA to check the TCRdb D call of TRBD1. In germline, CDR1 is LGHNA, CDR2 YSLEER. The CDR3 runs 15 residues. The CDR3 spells CASSPGTRNTGELFF.